This TCR beta chain originates from a study of blood T cell repertoires in COVID-19. Whole-study context: T cells, B-cell-depleted T cells, or PBMCs provided the cDNA or gDNA that served as material.

The repertoire was sequenced with immunoSEQ multiplex PCR; TCRdb's copy has only in-frame clones and lacks some. The sample consists of nearly 80,000 clones, around 80% of them appearing once. The sequence derives from a woman in her 70s with acute or convalescent COVID-19. The specimen sequenced was peripheral blood.

CDR3 bases: TGTGCCACCAGTGAATGGGGGCTGGTCGAAAAGGCGGACGAGCAGTACTTC. This gives the protein CATSEWGLVEKADEQYF. The chain links TRBV24-1 to TRBJ2-7; possible D gene TRBD1, 6 bases. The CDR3 consists of 17 residues. The V gene lost 4 bases and the J gene lost 5 bases, with 23 bases spanning the gap. Germline CDR1 reads KGHDR; CDR2 reads SFDVKD.